The sequence of this T cell receptor (beta chain) was determined in a study of T cell responses to AZD1222 COVID-19 vaccine. Study results and caveats: White British donors predominated, females outnumbered males, and clonal diversity was possibly underestimated. Dominant CD4 TCR responses targeted spike regions 160-218 and 743-854.

Method: immunoSEQ multiplex PCR; TCRdb's copy keeps in-frame clones and lacks some. Among about 130,000 clones listed, roughly 92% were seen once. Notes on this clone: The antigen is not known.

V lost 4 bases, J lost 3 bases, and 7 bases stayed unmatched. Germline CDR1 is GTSNPN and CDR2 is SVGIG (reference sequence). The CDR3 sequence is 15 residues long. The receptor was isolated from an adult who received the AZD1222 COVID-19 vaccine. The rearrangement links TRBV30 to TRBJ2-2, with 8 bases fitting TRBD1. The material sequenced was peripheral blood, taken 28 days after the second AZD1222 dose. The CDR3: CAWNVGTGYTGELFF. In DNA form, the CDR3 reads TGTGCCTGGAATGTGGGGACAGGCTACACCGGGGAGCTGTTTTTT.